The TCR beta chain under discussion was sequenced for a study of technical replicates of blood from several donors. TCRdb's table, derived via immunoSEQ multiplex PCR, lists solely in-frame clones and lacks some. This sample has some 80,000 clones, with about 92% found just once. Germline lookup yields CDR1 SNHLY and CDR2 FYNNEI. With 7 bases removed from V and 6 bases from J, the gap between germline ends came to 18 bases. CDR3 size: 15 residues. The TCR was taken from a human donor in good health. The sample comprised T cells isolated from PBMCs. V gene TRBV2 combines with J gene TRBJ1-4; D not resolved. The CDR3 is CASTPERVKDEKLFF. CDR3 DNA: TGTGCCAGCACCCCCGAGCGGGTAAAGGATGAAAAACTGTTTTTT.